This TCR beta chain was sequenced during a study of cytomegalovirus exposure and HLA in healthy donors. The PCR had 60 Vbeta and 13 Jbeta primers. The table came from immunoSEQ multiplex PCR; TCRdb's copy has only in-frame clones and leaves some out. The repertoire consists of approximately 150,000 clones, with 60% to 80% occurring once and the leading ten covering almost 6.5%. Samples came from healthy bone marrow donors. General study points: Serostatus for CMV was the only available immune exposure information. TCR beta sequences reportedly predicted the HLA-A and HLA-B alleles of most subjects accurately.

On this clone itself: Antigen: not known.

The specimen was PBMCs. This sequence was found in a man in his forties or fifties in good health and CMV-seropositive.

The CDR3 region is CASSARPRTGTEAFF. The CDR3 nucleotides read TGTGCCAGCAGCGCCCGGCCCCGGACGGGGACTGAAGCTTTCTTT. The rearrangement links TRBV9 to TRBJ1-1; no reliable D call. The CDR3 extends over 15 amino acids. The V end lost 3 bases, the J end lost 5 bases, and 17 bases lay between the germline ends. Germline assignment: CDR1 SGDLS and CDR2 YYNGEE.